This is a list of T cell receptor beta chains from one sample in a study of T cell responses to AZD1222 COVID-19 vaccine. Sequenced by immunoSEQ multiplex PCR; TCRdb stores in-frame clones only, minus some. The table lists some 120,000 clones, about nine tenths of them singletons. The input for sequencing was peripheral blood, taken on day 0 of AZD1222 vaccination. The receptors originated from an adult in good health. CDR3s include the opening cysteine and the closing phenylalanine or tryptophan. D genes are given only for firm matches. For some rows the clone size is stated as once, few or many, or as a class when expanded; others skip it.

clone size	V gene	J gene	D gene	CDR3 DNA	CDR3 protein
.	TRBV7-9	TRBJ2-2	.	TGTGCCAGCAGCCCGTCGTGGCAGGGGAACACCGGGGAGCTGTTTTTT	CASSPSWQGNTGELFF
.	TRBV5-1	TRBJ2-3	.	TGCGCCAGCAGCCATACCCAGGGGAGGCTAACGGGCACAGATACGCAGTATTTT	CASSHTQGRLTGTDTQYF
once	TRBV25-1	TRBJ1-5	.	TGTGCCAGCAGTGAAGAGGTCAGCAATCAGCCCCAGCATTTT	CASSEEVSNQPQHF
.	TRBV7-2	TRBJ1-5	.	TGTGCCAGCAGCTTAGGGAGGGGGTATCAGCCCCAGCATTTT	CASSLGRGYQPQHF
.	TRBV10-2	TRBJ2-7	.	TGCGCCAGCAGTGAGTCCAGCCCCTACGAGCAGTACTTC	CASSESSPYEQYF
.	TRBV20-1	TRBJ1-5	.	TGCAGTGCTAGTTTGGGGCCTGAATGGCCCCAGCATTTT	CSASLGPEWPQHF
.	TRBV28	TRBJ1-5	.	TGTGCCAGCAGTTTCCCCTCTAGCAATCAGCCCCAGCATTTT	CASSFPSSNQPQHF
.	TRBV30	TRBJ2-2	.	TGTGCCTGGAGTGTACGAATCGACACCGGGGAGCTGTTTTTT	CAWSVRIDTGELFF
.	TRBV9	TRBJ1-5	.	TGTGCCAGCAGCGTAGGGTCGAGCAATCAGCCCCAGCATTTT	CASSVGSSNQPQHF
.	TRBV10-3	TRBJ1-1	.	TGTGCCATCAGTGAGGGGCACACTGAAGCTTTCTTT	CAISEGHTEAFF
.	TRBV19	TRBJ1-1	.	TGTGCCAGTGCAAGTGGGGGTTCGTGGACTGAAGCTTTCTTT	CASASGGSWTEAFF
.	TRBV9	TRBJ2-5	.	TGTGCCAGCAGCGTAGCTGACAACCAAGAGACCCAGTACTTC	CASSVADNQETQYF
once	TRBV7-9	TRBJ1-6	TRBD1	TGTGCCAGCAGCCGGACAGGGGATAATTCACCCCTCCACTTT	CASSRTGDNSPLHF
.	TRBV28	TRBJ2-1	.	TGTGCCAGCAGTTCCCCGGTATTTGCGGGGGCCGTCTACAATGAGCAGTTCTTC	CASSSPVFAGAVYNEQFF
.	TRBV2	TRBJ2-1	.	TGTGCCAGCAGGACGACAAAGGTTTCCTACAATGAGCAGTTCTTC	CASRTTKVSYNEQFF
.	TRBV7-9	TRBJ1-2	.	TGTGCCAGCAGCTTACACGCGCAGGCTGGGTATGGCTACACCTTC	CASSLHAQAGYGYTF
.	TRBV30	TRBJ1-1	TRBD1	TGTGCCTGGAGGGACCTCCGCTTTGACAGGGCCGCTGAAGCTTTCTTT	CAWRDLRFDRAAEAFF
.	TRBV7-2	TRBJ2-2	.	TGTGCCAGCAGCTTAGCGGGGGGGAACACCGGGGAGCTGTTTTTT	CASSLAGGNTGELFF
.	TRBV28	TRBJ2-2	.	TGTGGGGCGGGCAACACCGGGGAGCTGTTTTTT	CGAGNTGELFF
.	TRBV29-1	TRBJ1-2	.	TGCAGCGTCCGCGCCGGGGGCGGCTATGGCTACACCTTC	CSVRAGGGYGYTF
.	TRBV28	TRBJ2-6	TRBD1	TGTGCCAGCAGTTCCTGGACAGGGGATAGCTCTGGGGCCAACGTCCTGACTTTC	CASSSWTGDSSGANVLTF
.	TRBV19	TRBJ1-6	.	TGTGCCAGTACTAAATACGGGGGGCGTCGGAATAATTCACCCCTCCACTTT	CASTKYGGRRNNSPLHF
.	TRBV18	TRBJ2-7	.	TGTGCCAGCTCACCACAGGGGGTCGAGCAGTACTTC	CASSPQGVEQYF
.	TRBV5-1	TRBJ2-5	TRBD2	TGCGCCAGCAGCTTGCCGAGCGGGGGGGCCAGAGAGACCCAGTACTTC	CASSLPSGGARETQYF
.	TRBV30	TRBJ2-7	.	TGTGCCTGGACCGGGGACGGAAGATACGAGCAGTACTTC	CAWTGDGRYEQYF